These 20 T cell receptor beta chains came from one sample sequenced in a study of T cells in localized non-small cell lung cancer. The table came from immunoSEQ multiplex PCR; TCRdb's copy has only in-frame clones and leaves some out. The sample yields more than 25,000 clones, roughly 87% seen once. The sequences come from peripheral blood, collected before any cancer treatment. These receptors were collected from a woman aged 35 to 69 with stage I lung adenocarcinoma.

The chain combines TRBV5-1 with TRBJ1-1; D unresolved. The germline CDR1 and CDR2 sequences are SGHRS and YFSETQ. The CDR3 consists of 15 residues. V was clipped by 2 bases and J by 0 bases, with 11 bases between them. The CDR3 DNA reads TGCGCCAGCAGCTTATACTCACAGTTGAACACTGAAGCTTTCTTT. This sequence encodes CASSLYSQLNTEAFF.

This clone was observed a single time. The V call is TRBV14, the J call TRBJ2-3; TRBD2 aligns across 8 bases. Trimming at V came to 3 bases and at J to 4 bases, leaving 9 bases not matched to a gene. There are 16 residues in the CDR3. The germline V gene encodes CDR1 SGHDN and CDR2 FVKESK. CDR3 nucleotides: TGTGCCAGCAGCCAGGTAGCGGGGTGGGGCGCAGATACGCAGTATTTT. Translating gives CASSQVAGWGADTQYF.

The gene calls are TRBV5-4 and TRBJ2-1; unclear D gene. Trimming removed 4 bases at V and 5 bases at J, with 4 bases between. The V gene's germline CDR1 is SGHNT and CDR2 YYREEE (reference sequence). The CDR3 is made up of 11 amino acids. The chain's CDR3 is CASSRNNEQFF. The DNA of the CDR3 is TGTGCCAGCAGCAGAAACAATGAGCAGTTCTTC.

This chain joins TRBV2 and TRBJ2-7; D gene ambiguous. The CDR3 has 12 residues. Between the trimmed V and J ends, which lost 6 bases and 7 bases, there was a span of 13 bases. Germline V CDR1 and CDR2: SNHLY, FYNNEI. CDR3 sequence: CASRVLPNEQYF. In DNA form, the CDR3 reads TGTGCCAGCAGGGTGCTACCGAATGAGCAGTACTTC.

The chain couples TRBV10-3 to TRBJ1-4; D not certain. Trimming shortened V by 0 bases and J by 3 bases, and 11 bases separated the two germline ends. This CDR3 is 16 amino acids long. The V gene's germline CDR1 is ENHRY and CDR2 SYGVKD. The DNA of the CDR3 is TGTGCCATCAGTGAGTCCGTGGGCCGCGCTAATGAAAAACTGTTTTTT. Translating it yields CAISESVGRANEKLFF.

This chain links TRBV7-2 with TRBJ2-7; TRBD1 might be the D (6 bases). The CDR3 is made up of 14 amino acids. Germline lookup yields CDR1 SGHTA and CDR2 FQGNSA. V lost 1 base and J lost 7, with 14 bases in between. CDR3 coding DNA: TGTGCCAGCAGCTTAGTTCCCTCCCAGGGGGAGCAGTACTTC. It is translated as CASSLVPSQGEQYF.

The chain recombines TRBV5-1 with TRBJ2-7; 11 nucleotides line up with TRBD1. The CDR3 covers 13 residues. V was pared by 4 bases and J by 6 bases, with 3 bases of the junction left unmatched. Looked up from germline, CDR1 is SGHRS and CDR2 is YFSETQ. The CDR3 nucleotides are TGCGCCAGCAGCGGCGGACAGGGGGCCGAGCAGTACTTC. As protein: CASSGGQGAEQYF. Drawing the rest from reference TRBV5-1 and TRBJ2-7, the complete variable domain is KAGVTQTPRYLIKTRGQQVTLSCSPISGHRSVSWYQQTPGQGLQFLFEYFSETQRNKGNFPGRFSGRQFSNSRSEMNVSTLELGDSALYLCASSGGQGAEQYFGPGTRLTVT.

Here the CDR3 DNA reads TGTGCCAGCAGTGAGGGCAGAGGAGAGACCCAGTACTTC. Protein sequence: CASSEGRGETQYF. V gene TRBV2 combines with J gene TRBJ2-5; D ambiguous. Trimming took 3 bases from V and 4 from J, leaving 9 bases between them. This CDR3 region has 13 residues. CDR1 and CDR2 from the germline V gene are SNHLY and FYNNEI.

The rearrangement uses TRBV29-1 and TRBJ1-2, with TRBD1 matching over 10 bases. The CDR3 runs to 12 residues. CDR1 is SQVTM and CDR2 is ANQGSEA in the germline V gene. The V gene end was trimmed by 5 bases and the J gene end by 7 bases; junction bases not matched to a gene: 4. Written as DNA, the CDR3 is TGCAGCGTTTCTCGGACAGGGGGTGGCTACACCTTC. Translation: CSVSRTGGGYTF.

V and J are TRBV10-3 and TRBJ2-2; perhaps TRBD2 as D (6 bases). The CDR3 runs to 16 residues. Germline CDR1 ENHRY, CDR2 SYGVKD. Trimming removed 6 bases from V and 0 bases from J, with 14 bases in between. CDR3 bases: TGTGCCATCAGGGACTACCTCCCCTCGAACACCGGGGAGCTGTTTTTT. This translates into CAIRDYLPSNTGELFF.

The gene calls are TRBV4-1 and TRBJ2-1; 14 bases are shared with TRBD2. Germline lookup yields CDR1 MGHRA and CDR2 YSYEKL. This CDR3 has 13 residues. V lost 8 bases, J lost 8 bases, and 2 bases stayed unmatched. CDR3 nucleotides: TGCGCCAGCGGACTAGCGGGGGGCCATGAGCAGTTCTTC. Translation gives CASGLAGGHEQFF.

J is TRBJ2-6 and V is TRBV5-1, with TRBD1 matching 7 bases. The CDR3 sequence is 19 residues long. Germline-derived CDR1 and CDR2 are SGHRS and YFSETQ. V dropped 0 bases and J dropped 2; count of bases not matched to a gene: 11. CDR3 nucleotide sequence: TGCGCCAGCAGCTTGGTACAGGGGAATCGAGGCCCTGGGGCCAACGTCCTGACTTTC. As protein: CASSLVQGNRGPGANVLTF.

About this clone itself: Other DNA sequences in the sample encode the same CDR3. The genes are TRBV5-1 and TRBJ2-3; TRBD2 agrees at 11 bases. With V trimmed by 3 bases and J by 5 bases, 14 bases remained unmatched. Germline V gene data show CDR1 as SGHRS and CDR2 as YFSETQ. This CDR3 region has 18 residues. The CDR3 loop reads CASSSLSLAGGTVDTQYF. CDR3 coding DNA: TGCGCCAGCAGCTCGCTGTCGCTAGCGGGAGGTACTGTAGATACGCAGTATTTT.

The chain joins TRBV7-3 to TRBJ2-7; 11 nucleotides match TRBD2. Per germline, CDR1 SGHTA and CDR2 FQGTGA. This CDR3 contains 19 residues. V dropped 5 bases and J dropped 0; count of bases not matched to a gene: 15. This CDR3 reads CASSLKWTSGRSTSYEQYF. The CDR3 DNA sequence: TGTGCCAGCAGCCTGAAATGGACTAGCGGGCGTTCCACCTCCTACGAGCAGTACTTC.

The V call is TRBV30, the J call TRBJ1-6; no definite D call. This CDR3 region has 13 residues. CDR1 is GTSNPN, CDR2 SVGIG, per germline (reference sequence). V lost 3 bases and J 7 bases, leaving 10 bases between the germline ends. This CDR3 reads CAWSREYNSPLHF. CDR3 sequence (DNA): TGTGCCTGGAGCCGGGAGTACAATTCACCCCTCCACTTT.

This chain connects TRBV7-9 to TRBJ1-1; tentatively, D is TRBD1 (5 bases). Germline lookup yields CDR1 SEHNR and CDR2 FQNEAQ (reference sequence). V was cut by 11 bases and J by 5 bases, with 18 bases left in between. The CDR3 is made up of 13 amino acids. The CDR3 DNA reads as TGTGCCGCGAGGGGCAGGGTGGGTACTGAAGCTTTCTTT. Protein sequence: CAARGRVGTEAFF.

This chain uses TRBV7-9 with TRBJ2-7; the D gene is possibly TRBD1 (6 bases). V was clipped by 5 bases and J by 4 bases, with 15 bases between them. The CDR3 is made up of 14 amino acids. The germline V gene has CDR1 SEHNR and CDR2 FQNEAQ (reference sequence). The CDR3 protein is CASSHAGDWYEQYF. For the CDR3, the DNA is TGTGCCAGCAGCCACGCAGGGGATTGGTACGAGCAGTACTTC.

The rearrangement joins TRBV28 to TRBJ2-2; 7 bases are a match to TRBD2. The CDR3 runs 14 residues. Germline trimming cut 10 bases from V and 6 bases from J; bases unmatched to any gene: 11. Germline CDR1 MDHEN, CDR2 SYDVKM. CDR3 in amino acids: CATRSGTPAGELFF. CDR3 nucleotide sequence: TGTGCCACCCGGAGCGGGACTCCAGCCGGGGAGCTGTTTTTT. Complete variable domain (other parts from reference TRBV28 and TRBJ2-2): DVKVTQSSRYLVKRTGEKVFLECVQDMDHENMFWYRQDPGLGLRLIYFSYDVKMKEKGDIPEGYSVSREKKERFSLILESASTNQTSMYLCATRSGTPAGELFFGEGSRLTVL.

This clone was counted a single time. The J gene is TRBJ1-2, the V gene TRBV28; 9 bases match TRBD1. Per the germline V gene, CDR1 is MDHEN and CDR2 is SYDVKM. The CDR3 has 15 amino acids. V lost 8 bases and J lost 2; bases outside the gene matches: 9. CDR3: CASRIRDRVNYGYTF. Written as DNA, the CDR3 is TGTGCCAGCCGAATTAGGGACAGGGTAAACTATGGCTACACCTTC.

The rearrangement links TRBV5-1 to TRBJ2-5; possible D gene TRBD1, 6 bases. Trimming took 4 bases from V and 2 from J, leaving 12 bases between them. The CDR3 has 14 amino acids. Germline V gene data show CDR1 as SGHRS and CDR2 as YFSETQ. The DNA for the CDR3 is TGCGCCAGCAGCACCGAGGGGGTTCAAGAGACCCAGTACTTC. Its protein product is CASSTEGVQETQYF. Variable domain in full (rest from reference TRBV5-1 and TRBJ2-5): KAGVTQTPRYLIKTRGQQVTLSCSPISGHRSVSWYQQTPGQGLQFLFEYFSETQRNKGNFPGRFSGRQFSNSRSEMNVSTLELGDSALYLCASSTEGVQETQYFGPGTRLLVL.